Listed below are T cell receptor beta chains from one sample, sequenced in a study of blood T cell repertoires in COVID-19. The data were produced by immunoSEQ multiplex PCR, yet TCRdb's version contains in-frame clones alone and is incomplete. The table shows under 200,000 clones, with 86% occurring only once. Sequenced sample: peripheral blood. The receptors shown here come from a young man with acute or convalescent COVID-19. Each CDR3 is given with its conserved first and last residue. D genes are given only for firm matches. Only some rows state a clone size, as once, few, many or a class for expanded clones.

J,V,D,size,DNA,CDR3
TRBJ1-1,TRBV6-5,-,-,TGTGCCAGCACCGTCCTGGCTGATACAACTGAAGCTTTCTTT,CASTVLADTTEAFF
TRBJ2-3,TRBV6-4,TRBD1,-,TGTGCCAGCAGTGACGGTACAGGGGGCACAGATACGCAGTATTTT,CASSDGTGGTDTQYF
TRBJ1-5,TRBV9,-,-,TGTGCCAGCAGCGTAGAGGGAGGGCCGGGGCAGCCCCAGCATTTT,CASSVEGGPGQPQHF
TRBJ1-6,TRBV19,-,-,TGTGCCAGTAGTATATCCGGCGGGCGAACAAATTCACCCCTCCACTTT,CASSISGGRTNSPLHF
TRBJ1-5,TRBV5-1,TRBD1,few,TGCGCCAGCAGCTTGGAGGGACAGAGAAATCAGCCCCAGCATTTT,CASSLEGQRNQPQHF
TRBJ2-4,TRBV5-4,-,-,TGTGCCAGCAGCTTGGGGATAACAGGGGAGGCGAAAAACATTCAGTACTTC,CASSLGITGEAKNIQYF
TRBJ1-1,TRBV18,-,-,TGTGCCAGCTCAACCGGGGGGAACACTGAAGCTTTCTTT,CASSTGGNTEAFF
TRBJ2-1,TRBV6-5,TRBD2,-,TGTGCCAGCAGTACGGGGGGGAGACACTACAATGAGCAGTTCTTC,CASSTGGRHYNEQFF
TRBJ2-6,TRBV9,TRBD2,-,TGTGCCAGCAGCAACCTAGCGGGGCTAGCGGCCTCTGGGGCCAACGTCCTGACTTTC,CASSNLAGLAASGANVLTF
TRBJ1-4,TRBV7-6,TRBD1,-,TGTGCCAGCAGCCTGTACAAACAGGGGGCTGGGGCTAATGAAAAACTGTTTTTT,CASSLYKQGAGANEKLFF
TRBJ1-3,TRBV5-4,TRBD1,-,TGTGCCAGCAGCTCGCTCGGACAGGGGGGAAACACCATATATTTT,CASSSLGQGGNTIYF
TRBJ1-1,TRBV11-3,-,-,TGTGCCAGCAGCCTCGGGGAGAACACTGAAGCTTTCTTT,CASSLGENTEAFF
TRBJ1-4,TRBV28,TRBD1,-,TGTGCCAGCAGTCAGACAGGGATGGTCGAAAAACTGTTTTTT,CASSQTGMVEKLFF